Listed below are T cell receptor beta chains from one sample, sequenced in a study of spatial heterogeneity in lung cancer. MiXCR, run by TCRdb on the 5' RACE reads, gives a single entry per CDR3 protein. The data hold about 27,000 distinct CDR3 sequences, with roughly 6.9% observed a single time. The source material was lung tumor tissue, sampled at surgery. These receptors were taken from a male donor with early-stage non-small cell lung cancer. CDR3s include the opening cysteine and the closing phenylalanine or tryptophan. The D gene is left open where the match is weak. Clone size is stated in some rows and not others, as once, few, many or a class when expanded.

v_call	j_call	d_call	clone_size	cdr3_aa	cdr3_nt
TRBV6-2/TRBV6-3	TRBJ2-1	TRBD1	many	CASRPGQGFNEQFF	TGTGCCAGCAGGCCGGGACAGGGATTCAATGAGCAGTTCTTC
TRBV14	TRBJ2-1	-	few	CASSQWGADNEQFF	TGTGCCAGCAGCCAATGGGGGGCCGACAATGAGCAGTTCTTC
TRBV28	TRBJ2-3	TRBD2	many	CASSFTGGLSTDTQYF	TGTGCCAGCAGTTTCACGGGGGGGCTTAGCACAGATACGCAGTATTTT
TRBV12-3/TRBV12-4	TRBJ1-1	-	many	CASSLIHQGTEAFF	TGTGCCAGCAGCCTAATCCACCAGGGTACTGAAGCTTTCTTT
TRBV5-1	TRBJ2-3	-	once	CASSMDTDTQYF	TGCGCCAGCAGTATGGACACAGATACGCAGTATTTT
TRBV6-6	TRBJ1-1	-	many	CASSYSSRTEAFF	TGTGCCAGCAGTTACTCGAGTCGTACTGAAGCTTTCTTT
TRBV18	TRBJ2-3	-	many	CASSPTGDTQYF	TGTGCCAGCTCACCAACGGGGGATACGCAGTATTTT
TRBV6-6	TRBJ2-7	TRBD1	-	CASKVGTGGYEQYF	TGTGCCAGCAAAGTGGGGACAGGGGGCTACGAGCAGTACTTC
TRBV28	TRBJ1-2	-	many	CASSSSRGVRVSTF	TGTGCCAGCAGTTCCTCCCGAGGGGTTAGAGTCAGCACCTTC
TRBV29-1	TRBJ2-3	-	many	CSVSPSDTQYF	TGCAGCGTTTCCCCTAGTGATACGCAGTATTTT
TRBV9	TRBJ1-2	TRBD1	few	CASSARDRWNYGYTF	TGTGCCAGCAGCGCGAGGGACAGGTGGAACTATGGCTACACCTTC
TRBV5-1	TRBJ1-2	-	-	CASPIRTVNYGYTF	TGCGCCAGTCCCATTCGGACCGTCAACTATGGCTACACCTTC
TRBV20-1	TRBJ1-3	TRBD1	many	CSARQGTQGNTIYF	TGCAGTGCAAGACAGGGGACTCAGGGAAACACCATATATTTT
TRBV20-1	TRBJ1-4	TRBD1	many	CSAGTGTGYEKLFF	TGCAGTGCTGGGACCGGGACAGGGTATGAAAAACTGTTTTTT
TRBV7-9	TRBJ2-7	-	medium-sized	CASSLGGDLHEQYF	TGTGCCAGCAGCTTAGGCGGGGACTTACACGAGCAGTACTTC
TRBV28	TRBJ1-1	-	many	CASSSLEGKGDTEAFF	TGTGCCAGCAGCTCACTGGAGGGAAAAGGGGACACTGAAGCTTTCTTT
TRBV15	TRBJ2-2	TRBD1	many	CATSINRGANTGELFF	TGTGCCACCAGCATAAACAGGGGCGCGAACACCGGGGAGCTGTTTTTT
TRBV5-1	TRBJ2-5	TRBD1	-	CASSLGVGQALQETQYF	TGCGCCAGCAGCTTGGGTGTTGGACAGGCACTCCAAGAGACCCAGTACTTC
TRBV7-2	TRBJ2-1	-	-	CASSLDYTGLGNNEQFF	TGTGCCAGCAGCTTAGATTACACAGGATTGGGTAACAATGAGCAGTTCTTC
TRBV5-1	TRBJ2-1	-	many	CASSTDRNSYNEQFF	TGCGCCAGCAGCACGGACCGCAACTCCTACAATGAGCAGTTCTTC
TRBV18	TRBJ1-1	-	few	CASSPVALNTEAFF	TGTGCCAGCTCACCTGTGGCTCTGAACACTGAAGCTTTCTTT
TRBV4-2	TRBJ2-3	-	few	CASSRPGEGSDTQYF	TGTGCCAGCAGCCGCCCCGGGGAAGGGTCAGATACGCAGTATTTT
TRBV7-2	TRBJ2-1	-	medium-sized	CASSFRDASYNEQFF	TGTGCCAGCAGCTTCCGGGACGCGTCCTACAATGAGCAGTTCTTC
TRBV29-1	TRBJ1-1	-	few	CSVAWQGNTEAFF	TGCAGCGTTGCATGGCAGGGGAACACTGAAGCTTTCTTT
TRBV4-1	TRBJ1-5	-	medium-sized	CASSQSGHSNQPQHF	TGCGCCAGCAGCCAAAGTGGGCATAGCAATCAGCCCCAGCATTTT
TRBV5-5	TRBJ1-5	-	medium-sized	CASSLRGDGSNQPQHF	TGTGCCAGCAGCTTGCGCGGGGACGGAAGCAATCAGCCCCAGCATTTT
TRBV7-2	TRBJ1-5	-	medium-sized	CASSFPTGGNQPQHF	TGTGCCAGCAGTTTCCCTACGGGAGGCAATCAGCCCCAGCATTTT
TRBV4-3	TRBJ1-6	TRBD1	many	CASSPEDRGNSPLHF	TGCGCCAGCAGCCCCGAAGACAGGGGAAATTCACCCCTCCACTTT
TRBV7-2	TRBJ1-1	-	many	CASSSSGNRYTEAFF	TGTGCCAGCAGCAGCTCGGGAAACCGATACACTGAAGCTTTCTTT
TRBV7-2	TRBJ2-3	-	few	CASSLNSVGDTQYF	TGTGCCAGCAGCCTCAATTCGGTTGGCGATACGCAGTATTTT
TRBV20-1	TRBJ2-3	-	-	CSARVDASPDTQYF	TGCAGTGCTAGAGTTGATGCTAGCCCAGATACGCAGTATTTT
TRBV20-1	TRBJ2-5	TRBD2	medium-sized	CSAPGLLGGETQYF	TGCAGTGCCCCGGGACTCCTGGGGGGGGAGACCCAGTACTTC
TRBV7-2	TRBJ2-7	TRBD2	many	CASSLGAGGTYEQYF	TGTGCCAGCAGCTTAGGGGCGGGGGGAACCTACGAGCAGTACTTC
TRBV20-1	TRBJ1-1	-	many	CSAKGPGKAFF	TGCAGTGCTAAGGGTCCTGGAAAAGCTTTCTTT
TRBV11-2	TRBJ1-3	-	few	CASNLGSGNTIYF	TGTGCCAGCAACCTGGGTTCTGGAAACACCATATATTTT
TRBV6-5	TRBJ2-1	-	few	CASSSGLAGEQFF	TGTGCCAGCAGTTCCGGACTCGCCGGGGAGCAGTTCTTC
TRBV6-6	TRBJ1-5	TRBD1	many	CASSMGWTGFNQPQHF	TGTGCCAGCAGCATGGGGTGGACAGGCTTCAATCAGCCCCAGCATTTT
TRBV7-2	TRBJ2-7	-	-	CASSLDGARHYEQYF	TGTGCCAGCAGCTTAGACGGAGCAAGACACTACGAGCAGTACTTC
TRBV6-6	TRBJ1-3	-	many	CASRDPGPASGNTIYF	TGTGCCAGCAGAGATCCGGGGCCAGCCTCTGGAAACACCATATATTTT
TRBV5-1	TRBJ2-3	-	-	CASSSSGRSTDTQYF	TGCGCCAGCAGCTCTTCCGGGCGATCCACAGATACGCAGTATTTT
TRBV6-6	TRBJ2-7	-	few	CASKGSYEQYF	TGTGCCAGTAAGGGGTCCTACGAGCAGTACTTC
TRBV5-1	TRBJ1-1	TRBD1	many	CASGNRDRVTEAFF	TGCGCCAGCGGAAACCGGGACAGGGTTACTGAAGCTTTCTTT
TRBV4-1	TRBJ2-3	-	many	CASSQEDTQYF	TGCGCCAGCAGCCAAGAAGATACGCAGTATTTT
TRBV4-1	TRBJ2-1	TRBD2	-	CASSPGTSGGVKTPFF	TGCGCCAGCAGCCCCGGGACTAGCGGGGGGGTTAAAACTCCGTTCTTC
TRBV7-2	TRBJ2-3	-	many	CASSLARRGIADTQYF	TGTGCCAGCAGCTTAGCGCGAAGGGGAATAGCAGATACGCAGTATTTT
TRBV7-2	TRBJ2-3	-	many	CASSRRTAVDTQYF	TGTGCCAGCAGCCGCAGGACTGCGGTAGATACGCAGTATTTT
TRBV19	TRBJ2-3	-	few	CASSRATDTQYF	TGTGCCAGTAGCCGGGCCACAGATACGCAGTATTTT
TRBV10-3	TRBJ1-5	-	many	CAISGGLGTPDQPQHF	TGTGCCATCAGTGGAGGGCTCGGGACACCAGATCAGCCCCAGCATTTT
TRBV6-2/TRBV6-3	TRBJ2-3	-	few	CASSSPRDGGDTQYF	TGTGCCAGCAGTTCTCCCCGGGACGGTGGGGATACGCAGTATTTT
TRBV20-1	TRBJ2-2	-	-	CSARGDPSGSGELFF	TGCAGTGCTAGAGGGGATCCATCAGGATCTGGGGAGCTGTTTTTT
TRBV27	TRBJ1-5	TRBD1	few	CASSPRTGTGRQPQHF	TGTGCCAGCAGTCCCAGGACAGGGACGGGGCGTCAGCCCCAGCATTTT
TRBV18	TRBJ2-1	TRBD2	many	CASSPPQGLAGGSFF	TGTGCCAGCTCACCACCGCAGGGACTAGCGGGGGGCTCGTTCTTC
TRBV5-1	TRBJ2-3	-	many	CASSLGQSTDTQYF	TGCGCCAGCAGCTTGGGGCAGAGCACAGATACGCAGTATTTT
TRBV5-1	TRBJ1-6	-	many	CASSLGTSGDSPLHF	TGCGCCAGCAGCTTGGGGACCTCAGGGGATTCACCCCTCCACTTT